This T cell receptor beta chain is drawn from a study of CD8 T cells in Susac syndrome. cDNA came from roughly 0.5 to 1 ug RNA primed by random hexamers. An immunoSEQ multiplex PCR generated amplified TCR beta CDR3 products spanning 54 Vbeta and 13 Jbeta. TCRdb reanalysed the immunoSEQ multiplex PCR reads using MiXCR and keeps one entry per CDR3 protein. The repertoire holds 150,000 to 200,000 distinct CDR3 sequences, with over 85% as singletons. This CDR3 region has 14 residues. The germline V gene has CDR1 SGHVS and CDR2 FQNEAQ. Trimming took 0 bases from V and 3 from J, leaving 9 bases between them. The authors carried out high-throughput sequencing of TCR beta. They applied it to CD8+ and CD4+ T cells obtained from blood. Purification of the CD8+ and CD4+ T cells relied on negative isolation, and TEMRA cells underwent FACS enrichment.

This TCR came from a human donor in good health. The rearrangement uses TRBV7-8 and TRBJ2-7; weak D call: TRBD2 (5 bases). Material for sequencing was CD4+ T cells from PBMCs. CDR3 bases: TGTGCCAGCAGCTTAGCCGGGAAGGGCTACGAGCAGTACGTC. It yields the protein CASSLAGKGYEQYV.